This T cell receptor (beta chain) is drawn from a study of T-cell memory formation after mild COVID-19. About the research overall: TCR clusters were mostly donor specific. Findings of the study overall: Clones that shrank (day 15 to 85) were balanced CD4/CD8, whereas later expanders leaned CD4+. CD4+ contracting clones were found mainly in CM and EM, and CD8+ ones in EMRA. Some SARS-CoV-2-responding clones were already detected in memory before infection.

CDR1 SGHRS and CDR2 YFSETQ come from the germline V gene. V lost 4 bases to trimming and J lost 12 bases; unmatched junction nucleotides: 6. The CDR3 consists of 13 residues. This clonotype came up many times. The antigen remains undetermined. TCRdb re-derived calls from the 5' RACE reads in MiXCR, one entry per CDR3 protein. The data hold about 600,000 distinct CDR3 sequences, with roughly 22% observed a single time. The V and J genes are TRBV5-1 and TRBJ2-1; 11 bases are a match to TRBD1. The sequence came from an adult woman who had mild COVID-19 (a few samples of this study predate the infection). Cell type and time point are not known. Sequencing was carried out using PBMCs or a T cell subset sorted from them (not recorded which). The chain's CDR3 is CASSAGQGVRQFF. The CDR3 bases are TGCGCCAGCAGCGCGGGACAGGGGGTTCGGCAGTTCTTC.